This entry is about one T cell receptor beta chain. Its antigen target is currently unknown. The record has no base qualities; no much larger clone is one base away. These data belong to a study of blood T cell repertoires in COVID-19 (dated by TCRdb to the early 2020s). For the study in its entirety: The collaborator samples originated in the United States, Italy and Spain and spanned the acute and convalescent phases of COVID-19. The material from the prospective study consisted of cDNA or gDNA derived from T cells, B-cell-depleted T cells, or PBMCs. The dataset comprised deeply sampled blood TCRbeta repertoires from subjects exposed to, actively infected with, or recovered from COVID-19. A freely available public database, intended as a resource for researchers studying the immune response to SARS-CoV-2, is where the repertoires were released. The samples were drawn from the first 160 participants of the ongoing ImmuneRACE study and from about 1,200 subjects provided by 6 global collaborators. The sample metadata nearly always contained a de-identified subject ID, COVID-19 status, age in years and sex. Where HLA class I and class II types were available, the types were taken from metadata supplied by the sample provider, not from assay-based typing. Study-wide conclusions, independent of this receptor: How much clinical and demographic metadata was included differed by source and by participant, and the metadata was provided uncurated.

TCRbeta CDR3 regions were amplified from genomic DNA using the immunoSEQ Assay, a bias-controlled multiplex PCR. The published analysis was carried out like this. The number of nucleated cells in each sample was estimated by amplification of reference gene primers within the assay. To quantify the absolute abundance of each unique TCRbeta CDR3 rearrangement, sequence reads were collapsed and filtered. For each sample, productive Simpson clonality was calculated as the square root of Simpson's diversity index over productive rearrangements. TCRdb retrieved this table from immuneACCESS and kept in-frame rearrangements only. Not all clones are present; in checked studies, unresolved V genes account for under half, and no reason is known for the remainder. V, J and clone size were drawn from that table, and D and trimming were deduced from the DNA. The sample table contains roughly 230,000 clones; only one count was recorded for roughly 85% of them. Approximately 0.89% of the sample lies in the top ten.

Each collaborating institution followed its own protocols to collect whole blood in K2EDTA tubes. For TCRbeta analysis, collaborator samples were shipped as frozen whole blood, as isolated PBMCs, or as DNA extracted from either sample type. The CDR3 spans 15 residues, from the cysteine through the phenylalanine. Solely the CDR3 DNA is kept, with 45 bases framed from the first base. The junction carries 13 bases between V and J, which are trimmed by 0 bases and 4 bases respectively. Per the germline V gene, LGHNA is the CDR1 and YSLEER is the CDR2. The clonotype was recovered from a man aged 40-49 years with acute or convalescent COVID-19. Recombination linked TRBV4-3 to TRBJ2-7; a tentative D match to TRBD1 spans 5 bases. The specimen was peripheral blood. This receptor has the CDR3 CASSQEMGRLYEQYF. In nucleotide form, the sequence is TGCGCCAGCAGCCAAGAAATGGGGCGCTTGTACGAGCAGTACTTC.